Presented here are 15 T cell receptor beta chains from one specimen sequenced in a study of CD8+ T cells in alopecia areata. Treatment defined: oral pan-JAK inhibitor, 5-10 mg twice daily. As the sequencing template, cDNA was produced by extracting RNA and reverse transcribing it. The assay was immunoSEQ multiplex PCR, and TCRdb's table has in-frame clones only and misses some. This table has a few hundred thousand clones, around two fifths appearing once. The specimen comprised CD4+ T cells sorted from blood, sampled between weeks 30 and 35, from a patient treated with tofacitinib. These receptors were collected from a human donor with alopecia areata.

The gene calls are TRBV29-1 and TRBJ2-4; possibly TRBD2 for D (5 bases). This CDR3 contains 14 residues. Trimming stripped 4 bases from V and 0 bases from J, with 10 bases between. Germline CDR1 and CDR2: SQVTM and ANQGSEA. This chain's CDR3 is CSVVDFVAKNIQYF. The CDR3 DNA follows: TGCAGCGTTGTGGACTTTGTAGCCAAAAACATTCAGTACTTC.

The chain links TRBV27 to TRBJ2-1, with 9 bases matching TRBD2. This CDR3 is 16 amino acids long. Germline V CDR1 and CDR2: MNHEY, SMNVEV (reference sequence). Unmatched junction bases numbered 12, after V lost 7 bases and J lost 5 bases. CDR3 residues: CASTPSSGGLHNEQFF. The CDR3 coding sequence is TGTGCCAGCACCCCCAGTAGCGGGGGTCTCCACAATGAGCAGTTCTTC.

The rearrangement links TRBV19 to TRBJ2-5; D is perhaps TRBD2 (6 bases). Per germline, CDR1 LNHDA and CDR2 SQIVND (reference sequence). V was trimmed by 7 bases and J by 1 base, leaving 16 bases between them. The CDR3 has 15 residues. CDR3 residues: CASTPVRGSQETQYF. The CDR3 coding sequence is TGTGCCAGTACCCCTGTTCGGGGGAGCCAAGAGACCCAGTACTTC.

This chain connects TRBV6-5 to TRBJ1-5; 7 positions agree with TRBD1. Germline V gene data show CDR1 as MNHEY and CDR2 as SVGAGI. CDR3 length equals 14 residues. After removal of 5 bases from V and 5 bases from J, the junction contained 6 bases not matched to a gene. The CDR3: CASSPDRSYQPQHF. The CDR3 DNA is TGTGCCAGCAGTCCGGACAGGTCCTATCAGCCCCAGCATTTT.

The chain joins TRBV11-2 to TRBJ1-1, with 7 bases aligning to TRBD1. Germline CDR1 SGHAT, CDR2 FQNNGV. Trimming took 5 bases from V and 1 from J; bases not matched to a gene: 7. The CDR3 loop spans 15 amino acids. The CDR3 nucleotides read TGTGCCAGCAGCCGCCCAGGGGGTGGGAACACTGAAGCTTTCTTT. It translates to CASSRPGGGNTEAFF.

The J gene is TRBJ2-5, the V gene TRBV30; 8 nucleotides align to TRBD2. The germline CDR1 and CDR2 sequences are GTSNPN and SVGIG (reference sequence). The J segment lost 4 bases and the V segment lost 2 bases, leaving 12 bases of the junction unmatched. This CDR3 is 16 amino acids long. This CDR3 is CAWSWGVSGRGETQYF. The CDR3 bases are TGTGCCTGGAGTTGGGGGGTGAGCGGGAGAGGAGAGACCCAGTACTTC.

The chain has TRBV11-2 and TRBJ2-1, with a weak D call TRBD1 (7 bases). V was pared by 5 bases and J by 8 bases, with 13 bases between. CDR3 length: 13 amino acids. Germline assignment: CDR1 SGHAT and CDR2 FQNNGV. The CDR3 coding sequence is TGTGCCAGCAGCGCGGGACAGTCGCATGAGCAGTTCTTC. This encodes CASSAGQSHEQFF.

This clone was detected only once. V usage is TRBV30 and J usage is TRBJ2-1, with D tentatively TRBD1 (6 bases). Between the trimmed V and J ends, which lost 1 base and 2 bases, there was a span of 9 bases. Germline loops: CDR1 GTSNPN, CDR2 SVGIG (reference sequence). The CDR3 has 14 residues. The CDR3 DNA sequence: TGTGCCTGGAGTGAAGGGGGACCCTACAATGAGCAGTTCTTC. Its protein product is CAWSEGGPYNEQFF.

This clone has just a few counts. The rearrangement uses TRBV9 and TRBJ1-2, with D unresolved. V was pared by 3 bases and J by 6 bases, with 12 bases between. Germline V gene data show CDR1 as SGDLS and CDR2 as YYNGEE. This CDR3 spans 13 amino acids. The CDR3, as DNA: TGTGCCAGCAGCGAGACCAATAGAGATGGCTACACCTTC. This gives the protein CASSETNRDGYTF.

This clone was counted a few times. The chain's CDR3 is CASSLGTGDLMNTEAFF. In DNA form, the CDR3 reads TGTGCCAGCAGCTTGGGCACAGGCGACCTAATGAACACTGAAGCTTTCTTT. V gene TRBV5-4 combines with J gene TRBJ1-1, with TRBD1 as a possible D gene (5 bases). This CDR3 contains 17 residues. The germline CDR1 and CDR2 sequences are SGHNT and YYREEE (reference sequence). Trimming pared 0 bases from V and 0 bases from J, leaving 15 bases between.

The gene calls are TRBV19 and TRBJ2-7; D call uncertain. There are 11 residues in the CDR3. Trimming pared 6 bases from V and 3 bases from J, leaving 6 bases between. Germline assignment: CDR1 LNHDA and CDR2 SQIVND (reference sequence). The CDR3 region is CASSNSYEQYF. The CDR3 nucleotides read TGTGCCAGTAGCAACAGCTACGAGCAGTACTTC.

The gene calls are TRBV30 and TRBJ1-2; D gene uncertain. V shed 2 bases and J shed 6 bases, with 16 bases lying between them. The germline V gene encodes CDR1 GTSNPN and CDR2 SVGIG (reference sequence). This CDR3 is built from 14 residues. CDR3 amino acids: CAWSSIPNSNGYTF. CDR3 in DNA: TGTGCCTGGAGTTCGATCCCCAATAGTAATGGCTACACCTTC.

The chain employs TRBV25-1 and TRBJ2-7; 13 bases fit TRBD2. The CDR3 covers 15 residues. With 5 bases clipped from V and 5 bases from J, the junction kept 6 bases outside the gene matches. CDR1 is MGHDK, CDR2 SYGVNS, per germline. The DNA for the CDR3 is TGTGCCAGCAGTCCCGGACTAGCGGGAGCCCACGAGCAGTACTTC. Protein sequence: CASSPGLAGAHEQYF.

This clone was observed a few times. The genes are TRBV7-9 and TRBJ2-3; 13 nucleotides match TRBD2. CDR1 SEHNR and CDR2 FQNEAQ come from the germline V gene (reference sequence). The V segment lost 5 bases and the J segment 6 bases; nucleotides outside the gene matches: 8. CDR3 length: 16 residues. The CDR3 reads CASSPELAGGRDTQYF. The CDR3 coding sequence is TGTGCCAGCAGCCCCGAACTAGCGGGGGGGCGTGATACGCAGTATTTT.

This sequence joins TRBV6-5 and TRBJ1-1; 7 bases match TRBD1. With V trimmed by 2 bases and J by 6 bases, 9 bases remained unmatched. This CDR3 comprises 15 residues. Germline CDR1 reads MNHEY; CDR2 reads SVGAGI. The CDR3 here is CASSYTSTGSSEAFF. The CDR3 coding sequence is TGTGCCAGCAGTTACACTTCGACAGGGTCATCTGAAGCTTTCTTT.